This T cell receptor beta chain was profiled in a study of blood T cell repertoires in COVID-19. Study information: T cells, B-cell-depleted T cells, or PBMCs supplied cDNA or gDNA.

The CDR3 extends over 16 amino acids. V was pared by 3 bases and J by 4 bases, with 18 bases between. CDR1 WSHSY and CDR2 SAAADI come from the germline V gene. Original data processing: Reference gene primer amplification in the assay estimated nucleated cell counts. Only in-frame clones appear in the TCRdb table, and some are missing; sequencing was by immunoSEQ multiplex PCR. V and J calls plus clone size are reproduced from that table; the DNA served to infer D and trimming. The sample holds under 150,000 clones, about 90% seen once. The chain employs TRBV10-2 and TRBJ2-5; weak D call: TRBD2 (6 bases). This sequence was found in a human donor in a cohort sampled during active COVID-19. Material: peripheral blood. Here the CDR3 reads CASSETSGQGGETQYF. CDR3 sequence (DNA): TGCGCCAGCAGTGAAACTTCCGGGCAGGGAGGAGAGACCCAGTACTTC.